Listed below are T cell receptor beta chains from one sample, sequenced in a study of blood T cell repertoires in COVID-19. Sequencing was performed with immunoSEQ multiplex PCR; in TCRdb, only in-frame clones are kept and a portion is missing. This sample has a few hundred thousand clones; 65% to 90% occur once, and the top ten carry under 15%. The sample consisted of peripheral blood. These receptors were obtained from a woman aged 65 to 85 with COVID-19, enrolled during active disease. CDR3s include the opening cysteine and the closing phenylalanine or tryptophan. The D gene is left open where the match is weak. The listing skips clone size in some rows; elsewhere it reads once, few, many or a size class.

j_gene	d_gene	abundance	v_gene	CDR3aa	CDR3nt
TRBJ2-2	TRBD1	NA	TRBV2	CASSKGQGKTGELFF	TGTGCCAGCAGTAAAGGACAGGGAAAAACCGGGGAGCTGTTTTTT
TRBJ2-2	TRBD1	NA	TRBV5-4	CASSLGQGANTGELFF	TGTGCCAGCAGCTTGGGACAGGGAGCGAACACCGGGGAGCTGTTTTTT
TRBJ1-4	TRBD1	NA	TRBV5-1	CASSSNRGDTEKLFF	TGCGCCAGCAGCTCCAACAGGGGAGATACTGAAAAACTGTTTTTT
TRBJ2-1	TRBD2	once	TRBV4-1	CASSQEIAGGTYNEQFF	TGCGCCAGCAGCCAAGAAATAGCGGGGGGGACCTACAATGAGCAGTTCTTC
TRBJ1-2	TRBD1	NA	TRBV30	CAWSSGTGGINYGYTF	TGTGCCTGGTCCTCCGGGACAGGGGGCATTAACTATGGCTACACCTTC
TRBJ2-3	NA	NA	TRBV5-1	CASSLQGGGTDTQYF	TGCGCCAGCAGCTTGCAAGGCGGGGGCACAGATACGCAGTATTTT
TRBJ2-3	NA	NA	TRBV6-5	CASSPGGPTDTQYF	TGTGCCAGCAGCCCCGGAGGACCCACAGATACGCAGTATTTT
TRBJ1-2	TRBD1	NA	TRBV6-5	CASSYGTAFYGYTF	TGTGCCAGCAGTTATGGGACAGCGTTCTATGGCTACACCTTC
TRBJ1-1	NA	NA	TRBV18	CASSPTQEGTEAFF	TGTGCCAGCTCACCAACCCAGGAGGGGACTGAAGCTTTCTTT
TRBJ2-7	NA	NA	TRBV5-6	CASSSSGAGEQYF	TGTGCCAGCTCCTCTTCTGGGGCCGGGGAGCAGTACTTC
TRBJ2-7	NA	NA	TRBV24-1	CATSDGDTSYEQYF	TGTGCCACCAGTGATGGGGACACCTCCTACGAGCAGTACTTC
TRBJ2-7	NA	once	TRBV5-1	CASSLQGEQYF	TGCGCCAGCAGCTTGCAGGGGGAGCAGTACTTC
TRBJ2-3	TRBD2	NA	TRBV2	CASRLAGGMYTQYF	TGTGCCAGCAGACTAGCGGGGGGAATGTATACGCAGTATTTT
TRBJ2-7	TRBD1	NA	TRBV2	CASKEQGDSYEQYF	TGTGCCAGCAAGGAGCAGGGGGACTCCTACGAGCAGTACTTC
TRBJ1-1	TRBD1	once	TRBV30	CAWSLRDRGLNTEAFF	TGTGCCTGGAGTCTCCGGGACAGGGGGCTGAACACTGAAGCTTTCTTT
TRBJ2-3	TRBD2	once	TRBV7-3	CASRLAGDTDTQYF	TGTGCCAGCCGACTAGCGGGGGACACAGATACGCAGTATTTT
TRBJ2-1	TRBD2	few	TRBV5-6	CASSLGLAGGWDEQFF	TGTGCCAGCAGCTTGGGGCTAGCGGGGGGTTGGGATGAGCAGTTCTTC
TRBJ2-2	NA	NA	TRBV7-2	CASSLEGGLTRTGELFF	TGTGCCAGCAGCTTAGAGGGGGGGCTGACCCGGACCGGGGAGCTGTTTTTT
TRBJ2-3	NA	NA	TRBV9	CASSGQTGSSTDTQYF	TGTGCCAGCAGCGGCCAAACAGGGTCTAGCACAGATACGCAGTATTTT
TRBJ1-2	TRBD1	NA	TRBV29-1	CSVDGQGGGYTF	TGCAGCGTTGATGGGCAGGGGGGAGGCTACACCTTC
TRBJ1-4	TRBD1	NA	TRBV19	CASSLHRGPGTNEKLFF	TGTGCCAGTAGTCTACACAGGGGGCCAGGAACTAATGAAAAACTGTTTTTT
TRBJ1-3	TRBD1	NA	TRBV5-6	CASSSGQGKWAGNTIYF	TGTGCCAGCAGCTCGGGACAGGGCAAATGGGCTGGAAACACCATATATTTT
TRBJ1-6	NA	NA	TRBV6-1	CASSEATDYNSPLHF	TGTGCCAGCAGTGAAGCGACAGACTATAATTCACCCCTCCACTTT
TRBJ2-1	TRBD2	once	TRBV6-2/TRBV6-3	CASSKSGGPYNEQFF	TGTGCCAGCAGCAAGAGCGGGGGGCCGTACAATGAGCAGTTCTTC
TRBJ2-2	NA	NA	TRBV9	CASSVGLVDTGELFF	TGTGCCAGCAGCGTAGGCCTAGTGGACACCGGGGAGCTGTTTTTT
TRBJ1-4	NA	NA	TRBV30	CAWSRTGAIEKLFF	TGTGCCTGGAGTCGGACGGGAGCGATTGAAAAACTGTTTTTT
TRBJ1-3	TRBD1	NA	TRBV30	CAWSQGASGNTIYF	TGTGCCTGGAGCCAGGGGGCCTCTGGAAACACCATATATTTT
TRBJ1-2	TRBD1	NA	TRBV9	CASSAPPGTANYGNTF	TGTGCCAGCAGCGCACCCCCCGGGACAGCTAACTATGGGAACACCTTC
TRBJ1-5	TRBD1	NA	TRBV29-1	CSVRTGTNQPQHF	TGCAGCGTGCGGACAGGGACTAATCAGCCCCAGCATTTT
TRBJ1-6	TRBD1	NA	TRBV9	CASSGTGDNSPLHF	TGTGCCAGCAGCGGGACAGGGGATAATTCACCCCTCCACTTT
TRBJ1-2	NA	NA	TRBV9	CASSVDARVGYTF	TGTGCCAGCAGCGTAGATGCCAGGGTGGGCTACACCTTC
TRBJ2-1	NA	NA	TRBV10-2	CASSEGQYNEQFF	TGCGCCAGCAGTGAGGGACAGTACAATGAGCAGTTCTTC
TRBJ1-3	TRBD1	NA	TRBV18	CASSPSGTGSGNTIYF	TGTGCCAGCTCACCCTCCGGGACAGGGTCCGGAAACACCATATATTTT
TRBJ2-3	NA	NA	TRBV7-2	CASSLRAGEDTQYF	TGTGCCAGCAGCTTAAGAGCGGGTGAAGATACGCAGTATTTT
TRBJ2-7	NA	NA	TRBV5-4	CASSLEVTTIPFYEQYF	TGTGCCAGCAGCTTGGAAGTAACTACCATACCCTTCTACGAGCAGTACTTC
TRBJ2-7	NA	few	TRBV7-2	CASSATYEQYF	TGTGCCAGCAGCGCGACCTACGAGCAGTACTTC
TRBJ2-7	TRBD2	few	TRBV7-2	CASSQTVLAGATYEQYF	TGTGCCAGCAGCCAGACGGTACTAGCGGGGGCGACCTACGAGCAGTACTTC
TRBJ2-1	NA	NA	TRBV5-6	CASSLAQGSYNEQFF	TGTGCCAGCAGCTTGGCACAGGGCTCCTACAATGAGCAGTTCTTC
TRBJ1-2	TRBD1	few	TRBV5-1	CASSLGQGFSGGYTF	TGCGCCAGCAGCTTGGGACAGGGTTTTTCGGGCGGCTACACCTTC
TRBJ2-7	NA	NA	TRBV6-5	CASTTHYEQYF	TGTGCCAGCACCACTCACTACGAGCAGTACTTC
TRBJ1-2	TRBD1	NA	TRBV3-1/TRBV3-2	CASSHGQGNYGYTF	TGTGCCAGCAGCCATGGACAGGGGAACTATGGCTACACCTTC
TRBJ2-7	NA	NA	TRBV5-1	CASSLERGVEGREQYF	TGCGCCAGCAGCTTGGAGCGCGGAGTAGAGGGTCGCGAGCAGTACTTC